What follows describes a single T cell receptor beta chain. The sample originates from a study of technical replicates of blood from several donors. The table came from immunoSEQ multiplex PCR; TCRdb's copy has only in-frame clones and leaves some out. The data hold fewer than 100,000 clones, with about 88% observed a single time. Trimming took off 1 base at V and 5 bases at J, with 11 bases between the two ends. This CDR3 contains 14 residues. Germline lookup yields CDR1 SGHVS and CDR2 FQNEAQ. The clonotype comes from a human donor in good health. This sequence joins TRBV7-8 and TRBJ2-5; the D is unclear. Sequenced input: T cells isolated from PBMCs. In nucleotides, the CDR3 is TGTGCCAGCAGCTTAGAAGTTCTATGGGAGACCCAGTACTTC. This translates into CASSLEVLWETQYF.